This T cell receptor beta chain was profiled in a study of PD-L1 blockade in urothelial cancer. Study as a whole: Enrolled patients had been treated previously with 0 to 3 chemotherapy regimens. A median approximately 140,000 T cells were found in blood samples.

CDR3 size: 14 residues. The V end was cut by 2 bases, the J end by 7 bases, with 12 bases between. Germline loops: CDR1 KGHSH, CDR2 LQKENI. Data came from immunoSEQ multiplex PCR; TCRdb stores just in-frame clones and leaves some out. Among about 36,000 clones listed, 75% to 90% were seen once. Time point described: peripheral blood 6 weeks after treatment start. The gene calls are TRBV18 and TRBJ2-1, with a possible D match to TRBD1 (6 bases). Source: PBMCs, taken around atezolizumab (anti-PD-L1) treatment. The receptor was isolated from a man aged 40-55 years with urothelial cancer. The CDR3 region is CASSPGQPRNEQFF. CDR3 DNA: TGTGCCAGCTCACCAGGACAGCCCAGGAATGAGCAGTTCTTC.